Sequencing of this T cell receptor beta chain was carried out in a study of blood T cell repertoires in COVID-19. Overall study: The cDNA or gDNA used as material had been derived from T cells, B-cell-depleted T cells, or PBMCs.

Profiled with immunoSEQ multiplex PCR; TCRdb holds only in-frame clones, not every one. The sample gives about 310,000 clones, around 90% of which show up once; approximately 2% is in the top ten. There are 16 residues in the CDR3. The J segment lost 5 bases and the V segment lost 1 base, leaving 6 bases of the junction unmatched. CDR1 is SGHTA, CDR2 FQGNSA, per germline. The receptor's source is a man aged 18 to 35 with active or convalescent COVID-19. Specimen: peripheral blood. The chain has TRBV7-2 and TRBJ2-2; 8 bases fit TRBD1. DNA of the CDR3: TGTGCCAGCAGCTTAGTCAGGGGGCTTCGGACCGGGGAGCTGTTTTTT. Its protein is CASSLVRGLRTGELFF.